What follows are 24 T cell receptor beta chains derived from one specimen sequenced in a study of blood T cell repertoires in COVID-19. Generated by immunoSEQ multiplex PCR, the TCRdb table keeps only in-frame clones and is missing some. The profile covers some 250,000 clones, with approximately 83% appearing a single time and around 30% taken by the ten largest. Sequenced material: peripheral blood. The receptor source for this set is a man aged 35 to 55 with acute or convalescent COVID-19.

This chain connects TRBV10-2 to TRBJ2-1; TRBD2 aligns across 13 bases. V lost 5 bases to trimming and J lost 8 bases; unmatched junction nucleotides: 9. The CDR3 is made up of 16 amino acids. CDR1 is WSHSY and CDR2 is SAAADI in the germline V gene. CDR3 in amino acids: CASSLQLAGGSDEQFF. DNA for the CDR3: TGCGCCAGCAGTCTACAACTAGCGGGAGGGAGCGATGAGCAGTTCTTC.

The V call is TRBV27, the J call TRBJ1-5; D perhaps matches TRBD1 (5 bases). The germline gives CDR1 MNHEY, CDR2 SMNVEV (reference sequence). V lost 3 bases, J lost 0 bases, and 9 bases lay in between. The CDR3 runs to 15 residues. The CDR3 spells CASSFSGHSNQPQHF. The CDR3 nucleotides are TGTGCCAGCAGTTTTTCAGGGCATAGCAATCAGCCCCAGCATTTT.

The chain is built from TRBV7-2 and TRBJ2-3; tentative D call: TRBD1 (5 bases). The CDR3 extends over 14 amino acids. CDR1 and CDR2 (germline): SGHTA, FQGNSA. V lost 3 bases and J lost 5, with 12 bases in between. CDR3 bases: TGTGCCAGCAGCTTCGACCCCCAGGGAGATACGCAGTATTTT. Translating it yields CASSFDPQGDTQYF.

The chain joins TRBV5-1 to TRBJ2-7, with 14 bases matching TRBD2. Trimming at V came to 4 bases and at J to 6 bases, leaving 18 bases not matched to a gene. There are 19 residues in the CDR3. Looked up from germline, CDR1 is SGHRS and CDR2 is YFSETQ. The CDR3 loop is CASSRLGTSGSGGLGEQYF. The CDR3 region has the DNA TGCGCCAGCAGCCGATTAGGGACTAGCGGGAGTGGGGGTTTGGGCGAGCAGTACTTC.

The CDR3 DNA sequence: TGTGCCAGCAGCCCTCGGACAGGGGGGCTGAACACTGAAGCTTTCTTT. Translating it yields CASSPRTGGLNTEAFF. The chain combines TRBV7-9 with TRBJ1-1; 10 bases are shared with TRBD1. The V segment lost 5 bases and the J segment 0 bases; nucleotides outside the gene matches: 6. Germline V CDR1 and CDR2: SEHNR, FQNEAQ (reference sequence). The CDR3 spans 16 residues.

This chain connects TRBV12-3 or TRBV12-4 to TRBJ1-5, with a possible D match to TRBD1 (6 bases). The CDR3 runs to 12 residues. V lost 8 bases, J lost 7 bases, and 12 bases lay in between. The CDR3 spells CASGKGEQPQHF. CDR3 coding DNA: TGTGCCAGCGGAAAGGGGGAACAGCCCCAGCATTTT.

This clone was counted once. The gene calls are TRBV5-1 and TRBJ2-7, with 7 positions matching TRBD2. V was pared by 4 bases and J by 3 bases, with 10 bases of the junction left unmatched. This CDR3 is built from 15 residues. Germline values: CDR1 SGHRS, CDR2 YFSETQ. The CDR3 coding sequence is TGCGCCAGCAGCACCGGGGCGACTAGCTACTACGAGCAGTACTTC. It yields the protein CASSTGATSYYEQYF.

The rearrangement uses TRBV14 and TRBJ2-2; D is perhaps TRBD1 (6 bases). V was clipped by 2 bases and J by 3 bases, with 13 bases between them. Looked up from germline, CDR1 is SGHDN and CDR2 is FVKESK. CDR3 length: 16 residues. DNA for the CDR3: TGTGCCAGCAGCCAAACGGCAGGGGCTTACACCGGGGAGCTGTTTTTT. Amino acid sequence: CASSQTAGAYTGELFF.

CDR3 nucleotides: TGTGCCAGCAGTGAATTGGGGAGGGCGGCAGGGGATGGCTACACCTTC. Encoded protein: CASSELGRAAGDGYTF. V usage is TRBV6-1 and J usage is TRBJ1-2, with D tentatively TRBD1 (6 bases). Germline values: CDR1 MNHNS, CDR2 SASEGT. Trimming pared 2 bases from V and 6 bases from J, leaving 19 bases between. This CDR3 spans 16 amino acids.

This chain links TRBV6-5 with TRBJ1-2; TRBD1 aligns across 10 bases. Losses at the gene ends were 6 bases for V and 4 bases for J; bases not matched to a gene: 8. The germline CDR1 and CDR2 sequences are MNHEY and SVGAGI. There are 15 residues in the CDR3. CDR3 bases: TGTGCCAGCAGGGACAGGGGGGGAACGGCCTATGGCTACACCTTC. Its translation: CASRDRGGTAYGYTF.

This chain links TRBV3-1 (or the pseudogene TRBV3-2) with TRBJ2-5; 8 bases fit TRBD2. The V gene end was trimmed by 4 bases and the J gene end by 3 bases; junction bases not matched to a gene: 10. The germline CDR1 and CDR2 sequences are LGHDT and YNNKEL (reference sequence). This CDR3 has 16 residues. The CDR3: CASSRATSAVEETQYF. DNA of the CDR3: TGTGCCAGCAGCCGAGCGACTAGCGCGGTAGAAGAGACCCAGTACTTC.

The CDR3 DNA sequence: TGTGCCAGCAGCGTGACAGCGACCTACGAGCAGTACTTC. Protein sequence: CASSVTATYEQYF. This chain joins TRBV27 and TRBJ2-7; a possible D gene is TRBD1 (5 bases). V dropped 6 bases and J dropped 2 bases, with 11 bases sitting between them. Germline V gives CDR1 MNHEY, CDR2 SMNVEV (reference sequence). The CDR3 covers 13 residues.

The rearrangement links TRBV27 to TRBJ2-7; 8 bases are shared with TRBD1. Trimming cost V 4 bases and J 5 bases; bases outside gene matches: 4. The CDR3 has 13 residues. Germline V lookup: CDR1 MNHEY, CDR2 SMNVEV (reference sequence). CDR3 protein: CASSSGQGHEQYF. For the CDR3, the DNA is TGTGCCAGCAGTTCCGGACAGGGCCACGAGCAGTACTTC.

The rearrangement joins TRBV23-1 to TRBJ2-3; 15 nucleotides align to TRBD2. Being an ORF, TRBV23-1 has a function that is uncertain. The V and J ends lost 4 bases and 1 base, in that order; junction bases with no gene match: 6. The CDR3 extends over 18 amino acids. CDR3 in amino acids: CASSPGLAGGPRTDTQYF. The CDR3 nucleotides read TGCGCCAGCAGTCCCGGACTAGCGGGAGGGCCCCGCACAGATACGCAGTATTTT.

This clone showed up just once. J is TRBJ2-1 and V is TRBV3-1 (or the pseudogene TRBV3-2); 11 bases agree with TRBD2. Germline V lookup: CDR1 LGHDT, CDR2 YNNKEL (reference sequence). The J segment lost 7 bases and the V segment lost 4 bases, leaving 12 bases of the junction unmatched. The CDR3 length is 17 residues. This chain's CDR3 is CASSLLFTSGRGNEQFF. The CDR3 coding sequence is TGTGCCAGCAGCCTACTCTTTACTAGCGGGAGAGGTAATGAGCAGTTCTTC.

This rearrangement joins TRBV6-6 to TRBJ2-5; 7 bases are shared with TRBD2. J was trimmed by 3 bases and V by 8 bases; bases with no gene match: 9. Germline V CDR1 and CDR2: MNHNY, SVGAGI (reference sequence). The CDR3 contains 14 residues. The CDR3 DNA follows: TGTGCCAGCCGTACTACTAGCGACAAAGAGACCCAGTACTTC. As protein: CASRTTSDKETQYF.

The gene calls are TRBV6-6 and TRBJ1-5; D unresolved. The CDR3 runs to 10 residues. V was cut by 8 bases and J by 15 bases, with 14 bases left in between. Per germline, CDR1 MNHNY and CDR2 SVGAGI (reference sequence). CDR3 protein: CASGSGSLHF. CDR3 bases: TGTGCCAGCGGATCCGGGTCCCTGCATTTT.

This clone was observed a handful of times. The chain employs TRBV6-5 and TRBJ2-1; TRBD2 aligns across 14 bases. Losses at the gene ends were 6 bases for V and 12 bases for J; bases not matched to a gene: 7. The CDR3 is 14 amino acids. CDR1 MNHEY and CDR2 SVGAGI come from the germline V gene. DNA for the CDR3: TGTGCCAGCAGACAGGGACTAGCGGGAGTCCGGCAGTTCTTC. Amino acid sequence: CASRQGLAGVRQFF.

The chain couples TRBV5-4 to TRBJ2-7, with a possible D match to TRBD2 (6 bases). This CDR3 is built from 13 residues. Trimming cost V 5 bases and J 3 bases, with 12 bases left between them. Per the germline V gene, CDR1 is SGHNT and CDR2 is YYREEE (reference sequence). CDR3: CASRRGGFYEQYF. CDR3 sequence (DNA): TGTGCCAGCAGGAGAGGAGGGTTCTACGAGCAGTACTTC.

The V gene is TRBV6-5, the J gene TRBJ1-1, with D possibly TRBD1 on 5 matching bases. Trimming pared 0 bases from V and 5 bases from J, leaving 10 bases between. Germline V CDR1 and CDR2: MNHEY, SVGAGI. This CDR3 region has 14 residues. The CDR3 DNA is TGTGCCAGCAGTTACTCGTCAGGGTTGACTGAAGCTTTCTTT. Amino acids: CASSYSSGLTEAFF.

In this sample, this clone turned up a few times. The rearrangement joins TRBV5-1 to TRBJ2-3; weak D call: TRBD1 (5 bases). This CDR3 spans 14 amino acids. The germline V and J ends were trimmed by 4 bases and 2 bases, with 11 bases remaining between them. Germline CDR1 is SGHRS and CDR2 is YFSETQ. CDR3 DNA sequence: TGCGCCAGCAGCAAGGGGAACCCCACAGATACGCAGTATTTT. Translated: CASSKGNPTDTQYF. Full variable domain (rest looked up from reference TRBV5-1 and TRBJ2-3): KAGVTQTPRYLIKTRGQQVTLSCSPISGHRSVSWYQQTPGQGLQFLFEYFSETQRNKGNFPGRFSGRQFSNSRSEMNVSTLELGDSALYLCASSKGNPTDTQYFGPGTRLTVL.

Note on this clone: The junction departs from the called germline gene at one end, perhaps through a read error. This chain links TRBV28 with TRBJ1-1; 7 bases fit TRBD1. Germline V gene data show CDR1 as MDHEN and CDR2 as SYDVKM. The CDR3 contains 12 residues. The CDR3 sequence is CASSSGQFKGGF. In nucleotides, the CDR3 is TGTGCCAGCAGTTCGGGACAGTTCAAGGGGGGATTT.

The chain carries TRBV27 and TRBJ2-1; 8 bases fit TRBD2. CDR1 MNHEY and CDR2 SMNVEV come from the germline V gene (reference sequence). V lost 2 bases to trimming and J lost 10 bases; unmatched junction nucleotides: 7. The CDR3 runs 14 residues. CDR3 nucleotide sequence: TGTGCCAGCAGTTTACGGGAGGGTATTGAAGAGCAGTTCTTC. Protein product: CASSLREGIEEQFF.

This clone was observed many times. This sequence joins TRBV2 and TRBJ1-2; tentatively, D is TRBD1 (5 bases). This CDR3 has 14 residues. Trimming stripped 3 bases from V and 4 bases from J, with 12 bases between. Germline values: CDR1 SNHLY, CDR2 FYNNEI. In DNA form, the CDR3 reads TGTGCCAGCAGTGACAGGGCCACCACCTATGGCTACACCTTC. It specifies CASSDRATTYGYTF.